This T cell receptor beta chain derives from a study of shared clonotypes between healthy human individuals. Study in general: Donors were a couple of women and three men aged 18 to 49. The study, taken as a whole, reports: Deeper or shallower sequencing was expected to change how clonotypes are shared among donors. Across subsets, estimated richness was generally greater for naive than for memory populations. Clonotype sharing across a handful of donors was observed for roughly 5% of naive CD4 clonotypes.

Some clones are missing from TCRdb's copy, which holds only in-frame ones; the method was immunoSEQ multiplex PCR. The data contain approximately 120,000 clones, 68% of them seen just once; the ten biggest clones take up roughly 24%. A note on this clone: The antigen remains undetermined.

The CDR3 length is 17 residues. CDR1 is MDHEN, CDR2 SYDVKM, per germline. Trimming shortened V by 1 base and J by 1 base, and 14 bases separated the two germline ends. Material: memory CD8+ T cells sorted from blood. Subset specified: CD45RO+ cells pooled with CCR7-negative TemRA cells. The rearrangement uses TRBV28 and TRBJ1-5; no clear D gene. The clonotype comes from a woman aged 25 to 45 in good health. CDR3 loop: CASSLYVAWWSNQPQHF. The CDR3, as DNA: TGTGCCAGCAGTTTATATGTGGCCTGGTGGAGCAATCAGCCCCAGCATTTT. The full variable domain, its missing parts supplied by reference TRBV28 and TRBJ1-5, is DVKVTQSSRYLVKRTGEKVFLECVQDMDHENMFWYRQDPGLGLRLIYFSYDVKMKEKGDIPEGYSVSREKKERFSLILESASTNQTSMYLCASSLYVAWWSNQPQHFGDGTRLSIL.